The rows below give T cell receptor beta chains drawn from one sample of a study of blood T cell repertoires in COVID-19. Assay: immunoSEQ multiplex PCR; the TCRdb copy retains only in-frame clones and omits some. The sample carries 110,000 to 150,000 clones, around 83% recorded once. Sequenced sample: peripheral blood. The source of these receptors is a man aged 60-69 years with active or convalescent COVID-19. The CDR3 runs from the conserved cysteine through the conserved F or W. A D gene is named only where the DNA matches it firmly. The size entry is marked missing in some rows and otherwise reads once, few, many or a size class.

d_gene: .; j_gene: TRBJ1-5; abundance: .; v_gene: TRBV12-3/TRBV12-4; len: 13; CDR3aa: CASRTGSTQPQHF; CDR3nt: TGTGCCAGCAGAACAGGGTCGACTCAGCCCCAGCATTTT
d_gene: TRBD1; j_gene: TRBJ1-5; abundance: .; v_gene: TRBV19; len: 13; CDR3aa: CASSTHRGQPQHF; CDR3nt: TGTGCCAGTAGTACACACAGGGGCCAGCCCCAGCATTTT
d_gene: .; j_gene: TRBJ1-2; abundance: .; v_gene: TRBV15; len: 13; CDR3aa: CATSRDGAYGYTF; CDR3nt: TGTGCCACCAGCAGAGATGGGGCCTATGGCTACACCTTC
d_gene: .; j_gene: TRBJ2-3; abundance: .; v_gene: TRBV24-1; len: 13; CDR3aa: CATSSARTDTQYF; CDR3nt: TGTGCCACCAGTAGCGCACGCACAGATACGCAGTATTTT
d_gene: TRBD1; j_gene: TRBJ2-7; abundance: .; v_gene: TRBV7-2; len: 14; CDR3aa: CASSLSGQVYEQYF; CDR3nt: TGTGCCAGCAGCTTGTCGGGACAGGTCTACGAGCAGTACTTC
d_gene: .; j_gene: TRBJ2-3; abundance: .; v_gene: TRBV19; len: 14; CDR3aa: CASSVGVRTDTQYF; CDR3nt: TGTGCCAGTAGTGTCGGGGTGCGCACAGATACGCAGTATTTT
d_gene: .; j_gene: TRBJ2-1; abundance: once; v_gene: TRBV12-3/TRBV12-4; len: 13; CDR3aa: CASSQGGDGEQFF; CDR3nt: TGTGCCAGCAGTCAGGGGGGAGACGGTGAGCAGTTCTTC
d_gene: TRBD1; j_gene: TRBJ1-5; abundance: .; v_gene: TRBV10-3; len: 15; CDR3aa: CAISEGTGGNQPQHF; CDR3nt: TGTGCCATCAGTGAAGGGACAGGGGGCAACCAGCCCCAGCATTTT
d_gene: .; j_gene: TRBJ2-7; abundance: .; v_gene: TRBV21-1; len: 14; CDR3aa: CASSDRDSSYEQYF; CDR3nt: TGTGCCAGCAGCGACCGGGACAGCTCCTACGAGCAGTACTTC
d_gene: .; j_gene: TRBJ2-3; abundance: .; v_gene: TRBV30; len: 13; CDR3aa: CAWSVPSTDTQYF; CDR3nt: TGTGCCTGGAGTGTTCCTAGCACAGATACGCAGTATTTT
d_gene: .; j_gene: TRBJ1-2; abundance: .; v_gene: TRBV30; len: 13; CDR3aa: CAWSRDRPYGYTF; CDR3nt: TGTGCCTGGAGTAGAGACAGACCCTATGGCTACACCTTC
d_gene: TRBD1; j_gene: TRBJ1-1; abundance: .; v_gene: TRBV7-9; len: 17; CDR3aa: CASRVPGQGVEFTEAFF; CDR3nt: TGTGCCAGCAGGGTCCCGGGACAGGGAGTAGAATTCACTGAAGCTTTCTTT
d_gene: TRBD1; j_gene: TRBJ2-2; abundance: .; v_gene: TRBV19; len: 13; CDR3aa: CASLSQGTGELFF; CDR3nt: TGTGCCAGCCTCTCACAGGGGACCGGGGAGCTGTTTTTT